A single sample gave rise to the 14 T cell receptor beta chains below, sequenced in a study of tumor-infiltrating lymphocytes in primary liver carcinoma. Using a constant-region primer together with ProtoScript II reverse transcriptase, TCR beta cDNA was made from 500 ng of total RNA. For TCR beta, libraries were produced by three nested multiplex PCR rounds using slightly modified ARM-PCR. TRBV1-TRBV30 forward primers paired with a C-beta reverse primer drove the first two PCR rounds, about 11 cycles each. TCRdb called the multiplex PCR reads again in MiXCR, with one record for every CDR3 protein. The sample holds about 330,000 distinct CDR3 sequences; roughly 61% are singletons and the top ten take about 6%. Germline DNA was extracted alongside blood RNA, which was obtained from unsorted whole blood. The sequenced material came from peripheral blood. These receptors originate from a man aged 40-49 years with primary liver carcinoma and hepatitis B virus infection.

Concerning this clonotype itself: Compared with germline, one end of the junction differs, possibly owing to a read error. The chain carries TRBV11-2 and TRBJ2-3; 7 bases are a match to TRBD1. Germline-derived CDR1 and CDR2 are SGHAT and FQNNGV. The CDR3 is 17 amino acids. CDR3 sequence reads: CASSTRTGLSLSDTQCF. CDR3 DNA: TGTGCCAGCAGTACCCGGACAGGCCTGAGCCTGTCAGATACGCAGTGTTTC.

Note on this clonotype: A much larger clonotype is one base distant, so this may be a read error. The V gene is TRBV6-5, the J gene TRBJ1-5, with D perhaps matching TRBD1 (5 bases). The CDR3 sequence is 15 residues long. Trimming took 6 bases from V and 5 from J, leaving 17 bases between them. Germline V gene sequence: CDR1 MNHEY, CDR2 SVGAGI. CDR3 DNA sequence: TGTGCCAGCAGCCCCGACATGGGGCAACATCAGCCCCAGCATTTT. Translating it yields CASSPDMGQHQPQHF.

On this clonotype itself: This may be a read error, as it is one base from a much larger clone. This chain connects TRBV28 to TRBJ1-4; no reliable D call. V lost 10 bases, J lost 3 bases, and 18 bases lay in between. Germline V gene sequence: CDR1 MDHEN, CDR2 SYDVKM. The length of the CDR3 is 15 residues. CDR3 in DNA: TGTGCCAACGGAGGAACGAGCGTAGCTAATGAAAAACTGTTTTTT. This translates into CANGGTSVANEKLFF.

This clonotype was seen only once. One end of the junction does not line up with germline, which may come from a read error. The CDR3 spells CGVIPGFGEQYF. CDR3 sequence (DNA): TGCGGCGTGATCCCAGGGTTTGGCGAGCAGTACTTC. The chain has TRBV29-1 and TRBJ2-7; TRBD1 is a possible D gene (5 bases). Germline V gene data show CDR1 as SQVTM and CDR2 as ANQGSEA. CDR3 length equals 12 residues.

This clonotype was seen at least ten times. The V and J genes are TRBV6-5 and TRBJ1-2; tentatively, D is TRBD1 (6 bases). CDR1 is MNHEY, CDR2 SVGAGI, per germline. V lost 5 bases, J lost 4 bases, and 11 bases lay in between. This CDR3 comprises 13 residues. CDR3 loop: CASSTTGTYGYTF. The CDR3 DNA is TGTGCCAGCAGTACTACAGGGACCTATGGCTACACCTTC.

The chain links TRBV6-2 or TRBV6-3 to TRBJ2-1; 7 bases fit TRBD1. The J segment lost 4 bases and the V segment lost 5 bases, leaving 5 bases of the junction unmatched. The CDR3 totals 14 residues. Germline V gene data show CDR1 as MNHEY and CDR2 as SVGEGT. CDR3 bases: TGTGCCAGCAGTCAGACAGGGTTATACAATGAGCAGTTCTTC. Encoded protein: CASSQTGLYNEQFF.

Remarks on this clonotype: Being one base from a much bigger clone, this may be a read error. The genes are TRBV5-4 and TRBJ2-7; weak D call: TRBD1 (6 bases). The V end lost 10 bases, the J end lost 5 bases, and 19 bases lay between the germline ends. The CDR3 consists of 13 residues. Germline V CDR1 and CDR2: SGHNT, YYREEE (reference sequence). This chain's CDR3 is CAAQQGITDEQYF. CDR3 in DNA: TGTGCCGCCCAGCAGGGGATTACGGACGAGCAGTACTTC.

With respect to this clonotype: An end of the junction does not agree with germline; a read error may underlie this. The J gene is TRBJ1-5, the V gene TRBV6-2 or TRBV6-3; D is undetermined. Germline CDR1 MNHEY, CDR2 SVGEGT. The length of the CDR3 is 12 residues. In DNA, the CDR3 is TGTGCCATCAGTCGACCGGATCACCCCCAGCATTTT. It is translated as CAISRPDHPQHF.

With regard to this clonotype: This could be a read error, since a much larger clone is one nucleotide away. J is TRBJ2-6 and V is TRBV12-3 or TRBV12-4; D ambiguous. CDR3 size: 14 residues. V was pared by 5 bases and J by 4 bases, with 9 bases between. The CDR3 reads CASSHAGGANVLTF. For the CDR3, the DNA is TGTGCCAGCAGTCACGCTGGGGGGGCCAACGTCCTGACTTTC.

About this clonotype itself: Being one base from a much bigger clone, this may be a read error. The chain combines TRBV30 with TRBJ2-7; no clear D gene. CDR3 size: 11 residues. Trimming left V 2 bases short and J 3 bases short, with 5 bases between. Germline V gene lookup returns CDR1 GTSNPN and CDR2 SVGIG (reference sequence). CDR3 amino acids: CAWSRRYEQYF. The DNA of the CDR3 is TGTGCCTGGAGTCGGCGCTACGAGCAGTACTTC.

Points on this clonotype: One end of the junction does not line up with germline, which may come from a read error. The chain joins TRBV4-3 to TRBJ2-2, with no clear D. The CDR3 extends over 15 amino acids. Per the germline V gene, CDR1 is LGHNA and CDR2 is YSLEER. CDR3 in amino acids: CAGSQDLWVTGELFF. The CDR3 region has the DNA TGCGCCGGCAGCCAAGATTTGTGGGTCACCGGTGAGCTGTTTTTT.

The chain joins TRBV12-3 or TRBV12-4 to TRBJ1-1; 8 positions match TRBD1. The V segment lost 6 bases and the J segment 1 base; nucleotides outside the gene matches: 13. CDR3 length equals 17 residues. CDR3 sequence reads: CASSNHRGEKSNTEAFF. The CDR3, as DNA: TGTGCCAGCAGCAATCACAGGGGGGAGAAGTCGAACACTGAAGCTTTCTTT.

The genes are TRBV28 and TRBJ2-3; 8 nucleotides match TRBD2. The V and J ends lost 4 bases and 2 bases, in that order; junction bases with no gene match: 5. The germline CDR1 and CDR2 sequences are MDHEN and SYDVKM. The CDR3 length is 15 residues. CDR3 DNA: TGTGCCAGCAGTTACTCGGGAGGGGACACAGATACGCAGTATTTT. This codes for CASSYSGGDTDTQYF.

This clonotype was recorded many times. This rearrangement joins TRBV11-2 to TRBJ2-3, with 8 bases that match TRBD2. The CDR3 contains 15 residues. Looked up from germline, CDR1 is SGHAT and CDR2 is FQNNGV. Trimming at V came to 3 bases and at J to 0 bases, leaving 2 bases not matched to a gene. The CDR3 DNA is TGTGCCAGCAGCTTCCCTAGCGGGAGCACAGATACGCAGTATTTT. Protein product: CASSFPSGSTDTQYF.